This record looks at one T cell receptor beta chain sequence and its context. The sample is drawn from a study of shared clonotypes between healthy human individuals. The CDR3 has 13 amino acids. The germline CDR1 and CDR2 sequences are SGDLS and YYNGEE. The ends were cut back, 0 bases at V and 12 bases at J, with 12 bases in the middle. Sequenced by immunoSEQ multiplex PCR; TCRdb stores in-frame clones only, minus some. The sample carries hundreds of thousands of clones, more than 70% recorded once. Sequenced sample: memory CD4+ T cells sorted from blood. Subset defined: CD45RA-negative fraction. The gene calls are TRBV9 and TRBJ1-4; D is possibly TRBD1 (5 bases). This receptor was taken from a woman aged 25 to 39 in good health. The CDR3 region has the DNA TGTGCCAGCAGCGTAGCTAGTACAGGACAACTGTTTTTT. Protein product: CASSVASTGQLFF.